A selection of T cell receptor beta chains follows, all from one sample in a study of T-cell reconstitution after alpha-beta-depleted transplantation in children. TCRdb independently ran MiXCR on the PCR reads; one entry per CDR3 protein. The data contain 440,000 or so distinct CDR3 sequences, around two fifths of them seen just once; the ten biggest clones take up 27%. The sequencing here drew on PBMCs, taken before TCRalphabeta/CD19-depleted stem cell transplant. These receptors originate from a girl between 2 and 10 years old with aplastic anemia, due to receive a stem cell transplant. CDR3s include the opening cysteine and the closing phenylalanine or tryptophan. The order of the fields is V gene, J gene, D gene, clone size, CDR3 protein, CDR3 DNA. D genes are given only for firm matches. The listing skips clone size in some rows; elsewhere it reads once, few, many or a size class.

TRBV5-6	TRBJ2-1	TRBD1	.	CASSSRRQGARRYEQFF	TGTGCCAGCAGCTCCAGGCGTCAGGGGGCGCGACGCTATGAGCAGTTCTTC
TRBV12-5	TRBJ2-1	TRBD2	few	CASGLDLAGDNEQFF	TGTGCTAGTGGTTTGGATCTAGCGGGAGACAATGAGCAGTTCTTC
TRBV6-2/TRBV6-3	TRBJ1-1	.	.	CASRTFPAPTAGTEAFF	TGTGCCAGCAGAACGTTCCCCGCCCCAACAGCGGGAACTGAAGCTTTCTTT
TRBV6-1	TRBJ1-1	.	.	CASRLQRNTEAFF	TGTGCCAGCAGACTTCAGAGGAACACTGAAGCTTTCTTT
TRBV7-9	TRBJ2-6	.	many	CASTPRGFSGANVLTF	TGTGCCAGCACCCCCCGAGGATTCTCTGGGGCCAACGTCCTGACTTTC
TRBV20-1	TRBJ1-1	.	.	CSARTLGGILNTEAFF	TGCAGTGCTAGAACGTTAGGGGGTATCCTGAACACTGAAGCTTTCTTT
TRBV7-2	TRBJ2-1	.	many	CASLDGSYNEQFF	TGTGCCAGCCTCGACGGCAGCTACAATGAGCAGTTCTTC
TRBV29-1	TRBJ2-7	TRBD1	.	CSGRQGKHEQYF	TGCAGCGGCCGACAGGGGAAGCACGAGCAGTACTTC
TRBV6-2/TRBV6-3	TRBJ2-4	.	few	CASRVFDIQYF	TGTGCCAGCCGTGTGTTCGACATTCAGTACTTC
TRBV20-1	TRBJ1-4	TRBD1	.	CSARTGPNEKLFF	TGCAGTGCGAGGACAGGTCCTAATGAAAAACTGTTTTTT
TRBV12-3/TRBV12-4	TRBJ2-7	.	.	CASSLRGPYEQYF	TGTGCCAGCAGTTTGCGGGGCCCCTACGAGCAGTACTTC
TRBV7-9	TRBJ1-1	TRBD1	many	CADKRTGSSTEAFF	TGTGCCGACAAGCGGACAGGGTCGAGCACTGAAGCTTTCTTT
TRBV20-1	TRBJ2-1	.	few	CSARGPAYNEQFF	TGCAGTGCTAGGGGCCCCGCCTACAATGAGCAGTTCTTC
TRBV4-1	TRBJ1-1	TRBD1	once	CASSTQGGEAFF	TGCGCCAGCAGCACACAGGGGGGTGAAGCTTTCTTT
TRBV12-3/TRBV12-4	TRBJ1-1	.	few	CASRKGGEGAEAFF	TGTGCCAGCAGGAAAGGGGGTGAGGGAGCTGAAGCTTTCTTT
TRBV20-1	TRBJ2-6	.	.	CSAISPGPNLSGANVLTF	TGCAGTGCTATTAGCCCGGGCCCCAACCTTTCTGGGGCCAACGTCCTGACTTTC
TRBV6-5	TRBJ2-5	.	.	CASSFSLAGETQYF	TGTGCCAGCAGTTTTAGTCTAGCAGGAGAGACCCAGTACTTC
TRBV28	TRBJ1-1	.	few	CASSLTAYTEAFF	TGTGCCAGCAGTTTAACGGCATACACTGAAGCTTTCTTT
TRBV6-5	TRBJ1-1	.	few	CASSYADMRLNTEAFF	TGTGCCAGCAGTTACGCGGACATGAGGCTAAACACTGAAGCTTTCTTT
TRBV4-1	TRBJ1-5	.	.	CASSQAPRQTGQPQHF	TGCGCCAGCAGCCAAGCTCCGCGACAGACAGGACAGCCCCAGCATTTT
TRBV15	TRBJ1-6	TRBD1	.	CATSRGQGNSPLHF	TGTGCCACCAGCAGGGGACAGGGGAATTCACCCCTCCACTTT
TRBV20-1	TRBJ1-4	TRBD1	many	CSARDTGGGEKLFF	TGCAGTGCTAGAGATACAGGGGGAGGCGAAAAACTGTTTTTT
TRBV20-1	TRBJ2-2	TRBD2	.	CSASGASGSKGTGELFF	TGCAGTGCTTCCGGGGCTAGCGGGAGCAAGGGCACCGGGGAGCTGTTTTTT
TRBV28	TRBJ2-3	.	few	CAISFQRDTQYF	TGTGCCATCAGTTTTCAGCGGGATACGCAGTATTTT
TRBV9	TRBJ2-1	TRBD2	medium-sized	CASSGTSGRQEQFF	TGTGCCAGCAGCGGGACTAGCGGGAGGCAGGAGCAGTTCTTC
TRBV20-1	TRBJ1-1	.	.	CSASGGGLATEAFF	TGCAGTGCTAGCGGGGGGGGTCTCGCCACTGAAGCTTTCTTT
TRBV14	TRBJ2-1	.	.	CASSHTTEKEYNEQFF	TGTGCCAGCAGCCATACGACAGAAAAGGAGTACAATGAGCAGTTCTTC
TRBV5-1	TRBJ2-7	.	.	CASSWTMAYEQYF	TGCGCCAGCAGCTGGACTATGGCCTACGAGCAGTACTTC
TRBV5-8	TRBJ1-2	.	once	CASSEGLSQPGYTF	TGTGCCAGCTCCGAGGGATTATCACAGCCCGGCTACACCTTC
TRBV10-3	TRBJ2-1	TRBD1	many	CAISESVGTGGPSSYNEQFF	TGTGCCATCAGTGAGTCAGTAGGGACAGGGGGCCCGAGCTCCTACAATGAGCAGTTCTTC
TRBV4-3	TRBJ2-2	.	few	CASSQPGLNTGELFF	TGCGCCAGCAGCCAACCCGGACTTAACACCGGGGAGCTGTTTTTT
TRBV20-1	TRBJ2-5	.	.	CSAREQGRGVETQYF	TGCAGTGCTCGAGAACAGGGGCGCGGGGTAGAGACCCAGTACTTC
TRBV5-1	TRBJ2-3	.	few	CASSPARGDTQYF	TGCGCCAGCAGCCCCGCTCGGGGAGATACGCAGTATTTT
TRBV6-2/TRBV6-3	TRBJ2-7	.	many	CASSDGTEQYF	TGTGCCAGCAGTGATGGGACAGAGCAGTACTTC
TRBV20-1	TRBJ1-2	.	.	CSAAPEGPSGGYTF	TGCAGTGCGGCCCCCGAAGGTCCGTCAGGAGGCTACACCTTC
TRBV5-1	TRBJ1-3	.	.	CASSLEDTIYF	TGCGCCAGCAGCTTGGAAGACACCATATATTTT
TRBV29-1	TRBJ2-7	.	few	CSAGVGSYEQYF	TGCAGCGCTGGAGTAGGGTCCTACGAGCAGTACTTC
TRBV20-1	TRBJ1-5	TRBD1	.	CSAATGGAGNQPQHF	TGCAGTGCGGCGACAGGGGGCGCTGGCAATCAGCCCCAGCATTTT
TRBV6-5	TRBJ1-6	.	few	CASRSDVSPLHF	TGTGCCAGCAGATCCGACGTTTCACCCCTCCACTTT
TRBV20-1	TRBJ1-6	.	.	CSAEVGALNF	TGCAGTGCTGAAGTAGGGGCCCTAAACTTT
TRBV11-2	TRBJ2-5	.	.	CASSSGRDTEYQETQYF	TGTGCCAGCAGCTCCGGTCGGGACACCGAGTACCAAGAGACCCAGTACTTC
TRBV27	TRBJ2-1	.	.	CASSLWPPGSDNEQFF	TGTGCCAGCAGTTTATGGCCCCCAGGCAGCGACAATGAGCAGTTCTTC
TRBV20-1	TRBJ2-1	TRBD1	.	CSAHDRVGYNEQFF	TGCAGTGCTCATGACAGGGTTGGCTACAATGAGCAGTTCTTC